Each of the 22 T cell receptor beta chains below was sequenced from the same sample in a study of blood T cells in healthy people across ages (dated by TCRdb to the mid-2010s). Receptor libraries were prepared by 5' RACE. The listed sequencing device is Illumina HiSeq 2500. The second PCR ran for about 7 to 11 cycles and used a J-beta primer mix along with a sample-barcoded 5' primer. The public reads were run again by TCRdb, first through fastp at Q25 and then through MiXCR, and only productive beta chains were kept. CDR3 protein sequences are deduplicated, and each keeps its most common genes and DNA. The sample table contains about 650,000 distinct CDR3 sequences; only one count was recorded for about a third of them. Approximately 15% of the sample goes to the ten largest clones. Sample: blood. Source of these receptors: a woman aged 80 or older in good health. Donor details come from another sample of the same person, matched by shared clones.

There are a few counts of this clonotype. This chain joins TRBV18 and TRBJ1-2, with TRBD1 as a possible D gene (5 bases). The germline V gene encodes CDR1 KGHSH and CDR2 LQKENI. The V and J ends lost 4 bases and 4 bases respectively, with 13 bases between them. The CDR3 runs to 14 residues. The DNA of the CDR3 is TGTGCCAGCTCACAAAGGGGAGATGGCTATGGCTACACCTTC. Protein product: CASSQRGDGYGYTF. The full variable domain, with the rest looked up from reference TRBV18 and TRBJ1-2, is NAGVMQNPRHLVRRRGQEARLRCSPMKGHSHVYWYRQLPEEGLKFMVYLQKENIIDESGMPKERFSAEFPKEGPSILRIQQVVRGDSAAYFCASSQRGDGYGYTFGSGTRLTVV.

This chain joins TRBV20-1 and TRBJ2-7; 9 nucleotides line up with TRBD1. With 7 bases clipped from V and 6 bases from J, the junction kept 7 bases outside the gene matches. CDR1 and CDR2 (germline): DFQATT, SNEGSKA (reference sequence). The CDR3 spans 12 residues. The DNA for the CDR3 is TGCAGTGGCCGGACAGGGGTCTCCGAGCAGTACTTC. This translates into CSGRTGVSEQYF.

V is TRBV5-1 and J is TRBJ2-1; weak D call: TRBD2 (6 bases). This CDR3 is built from 15 residues. V was clipped by 0 bases and J by 8 bases, with 15 bases between them. CDR1 SGHRS and CDR2 YFSETQ come from the germline V gene. The CDR3, as DNA: TGCGCCAGCAGCTTGGTACGGGGAGGCCAGGATGAGCAGTTCTTC. Protein: CASSLVRGGQDEQFF.

Remarks on this clonotype: It may be a read error: a sequence one base away is much more abundant. J is TRBJ2-5 and V is TRBV7-9; 8 bases match TRBD1. The CDR3 covers 14 residues. Trimming took 6 bases from V and 5 from J; bases not matched to a gene: 8. CDR1 and CDR2 (germline): SEHNR, FQNEAQ (reference sequence). The chain's CDR3 is CASRGDRSGETQYF. CDR3 nucleotide sequence: TGTGCCAGCAGAGGGGACAGGTCCGGGGAGACCCAGTACTTC. The variable domain in full, completed from reference TRBV7-9 and TRBJ2-5, reads DTGVSQNPRHKITKRGQNVTFRCDPISEHNRLYWYRQTLGQGPEFLTYFQNEAQLEKSRLLSDRFSAERPKGSFSTLEIQRTEQGDSAMYLCASRGDRSGETQYFGPGTRLLVL.

In this sample, this clonotype turned up many times. The chain couples TRBV4-1 to TRBJ2-7; 9 nucleotides align to TRBD1. Trimming took 1 base from V and 2 from J; bases not matched to a gene: 3. CDR3 length equals 15 residues. Germline CDR1 is MGHRA and CDR2 is YSYEKL. CDR3 loop: CASSQGTGETYEQYF. The DNA of the CDR3 is TGCGCCAGCAGCCAAGGGACAGGGGAAACCTACGAGCAGTACTTC.

Only a few counts were recorded for this clonotype. The chain's CDR3 is CASSIYRGLSNQPQHF. The CDR3 coding sequence is TGTGCCAGCAGTATCTACAGGGGGCTTAGCAATCAGCCCCAGCATTTT. The chain uses TRBV28 and TRBJ1-5; 9 positions match TRBD1. Per germline, CDR1 MDHEN and CDR2 SYDVKM. The CDR3 covers 16 residues. The V segment lost 5 bases and the J segment 0 bases; nucleotides outside the gene matches: 5.

As concerns this clonotype: At one of its ends the junction is not consistent with the germline gene, which may arise from a read error. The chain carries TRBV4-2 and TRBJ1-5; D is ambiguous. The CDR3 totals 13 residues. CDR1 is LGHNA, CDR2 YNFKEQ, per germline. In nucleotides, the CDR3 is TGTGCCAGCAGCCACCCGTCCAATCGGCCCCAGCATTTT. It is translated as CASSHPSNRPQHF.

As to this clonotype: A much larger clone sits a single nucleotide away, making a read error possible. CDR3 amino acids: CSATWLAGVREQYF. The CDR3 DNA reads TGCAGTGCTACTTGGCTAGCGGGGGTGAGGGAGCAGTACTTC. The chain couples TRBV20-1 to TRBJ2-5; 10 positions match TRBD2. CDR3 length equals 14 residues. V gave up 4 bases and J gave up 11 bases; unmatched junction bases: 13. Germline CDR1 reads DFQATT; CDR2 reads SNEGSKA (reference sequence).

This clonotype was seen ten or more times. The chain carries TRBV27 and TRBJ1-1, with D unresolved. V lost 7 bases and J 1 base, leaving 10 bases between the germline ends. Germline V gives CDR1 MNHEY, CDR2 SMNVEV (reference sequence). The CDR3 is 13 residues long. CDR3 loop: CASNNLWNTEAFF. In nucleotides, the CDR3 is TGTGCCAGCAACAATCTCTGGAACACTGAAGCTTTCTTT.

This clonotype occurred many times. The V call is TRBV5-6, the J call TRBJ2-1; D ambiguous. Germline CDR1 is SGHDT and CDR2 is YYEEEE. This CDR3 has 18 amino acids. Deletions cut 5 bases from V and 5 bases from J, with 26 bases between. The CDR3 nucleotides read TGTGCCAGCAGACCCTTCGGCGGCGGCAGAAAGGATCACAATGAGCAGTTCTTC. Translated: CASRPFGGGRKDHNEQFF.

This clonotype has at least ten counts. The chain joins TRBV29-1 to TRBJ1-1; a possible D gene is TRBD1 (6 bases). From germline, CDR1 is SQVTM and CDR2 ANQGSEA. V gave up 8 bases and J gave up 5 bases, with 24 bases separating them. CDR3 length equals 15 residues. DNA for the CDR3: TGCAGCACCCGCGGAGGGGCGGGGGCGAGTACTGAAGCTTTCTTT. It is translated as CSTRGGAGASTEAFF.

This clonotype showed up many times. This chain uses TRBV12-3 or TRBV12-4 with TRBJ2-3, with 10 bases fitting TRBD2. This CDR3 spans 16 amino acids. Germline trimming cut 3 bases from V and 6 bases from J; bases unmatched to any gene: 9. The CDR3 coding sequence is TGTGCCAGCAGTTTTGGGAGCGGGGGGGCCGGGGATACGCAGTATTTT. Residues: CASSFGSGGAGDTQYF.

With respect to this clonotype: A much larger clone lies one base from this, so it may be a read error. The chain uses TRBV20-1 and TRBJ2-5; D may be TRBD1 (6 bases). The J call may be faulty, since TRBJ2-7 better matches the DNA end. In germline, CDR1 is DFQATT, CDR2 SNEGSKA (reference sequence). The CDR3 is 15 residues long. CDR3 amino acids: CSARELWAQGGEQYF. DNA of the CDR3: TGCAGTGCTAGAGAGCTTTGGGCACAGGGCGGCGAGCAGTACTTC.

V gene TRBV10-2 combines with J gene TRBJ2-5, with a possible D match to TRBD1 (6 bases). CDR1 WSHSY and CDR2 SAAADI come from the germline V gene. The CDR3 extends over 15 amino acids. Between the trimmed V and J ends, which lost 2 bases and 11 bases, there was a span of 21 bases. CDR3 sequence reads: CASSENPRQGQEQYF. The CDR3 coding sequence is TGCGCCAGCAGTGAGAATCCCAGGCAGGGACAAGAGCAGTACTTC.

This clonotype was seen at least ten times. The chain links TRBV9 to TRBJ2-5; TRBD2 matches 16 bases. This CDR3 has 17 residues. The germline gives CDR1 SGDLS, CDR2 YYNGEE. V lost 2 bases and J lost 5; bases outside the gene matches: 6. The CDR3: CASSVYGTSGGGETQYF. The CDR3 DNA reads as TGTGCCAGCAGCGTCTACGGGACTAGCGGGGGGGGTGAGACCCAGTACTTC.

This clonotype was picked up many times. The chain has TRBV30 and TRBJ1-2; D uncertain. The CDR3 sequence is 14 residues long. The germline V and J ends were trimmed by 0 bases and 4 bases, with 12 bases remaining between them. Germline CDR1 is GTSNPN and CDR2 is SVGIG (reference sequence). The CDR3 DNA reads as TGTGCCTGGAGTGTACGAAGAGGGCTCTATGGCTACACCTTC. It translates to CAWSVRRGLYGYTF.

This clonotype was picked up many times. The V and J genes are TRBV11-1 and TRBJ2-4, with 7 bases lining up with TRBD2. The CDR3 runs to 14 residues. CDR1 and CDR2 (germline): SGHAT, FQDESV (reference sequence). Trimming took 1 base from V and 6 from J; bases not matched to a gene: 3. The CDR3 coding sequence is TGTGCCAGCAGCTTAGGACTAGCCGGAAACATTCAGTACTTC. It specifies CASSLGLAGNIQYF.

This clonotype was seen repeatedly, ten times or more. The V and J genes are TRBV7-2 and TRBJ2-3; 11 nucleotides align to TRBD2. CDR1 is SGHTA and CDR2 is FQGNSA in the germline V gene. The V gene end was trimmed by 5 bases and the J gene end by 5 bases; junction bases not matched to a gene: 3. CDR3 length equals 14 residues. The CDR3 nucleotides are TGTGCCAGCAGCCAGGGACTAGCGGTAGATACGCAGTATTTT. This translates into CASSQGLAVDTQYF.

This clonotype was seen ten or more times. The chain has TRBV7-3 and TRBJ2-7; 8 nucleotides align to TRBD1. Per germline, CDR1 SGHTA and CDR2 FQGTGA. The CDR3 sequence is 13 residues long. Unmatched junction bases numbered 2, after V lost 6 bases and J lost 1 base. In nucleotides, the CDR3 is TGTGCCAGCAGTCAGGGGGCTTCCTACGAGCAGTACTTC. The encoded protein is CASSQGASYEQYF.

This chain links TRBV6-5 with TRBJ2-3; 13 nucleotides agree with TRBD2. Trimming took 0 bases from V and 4 from J; bases not matched to a gene: 16. The CDR3 has 21 amino acids. Germline lookup yields CDR1 MNHEY and CDR2 SVGAGI. CDR3 sequence: CASSYSWDRRTSGGAPDTQYF. In DNA, the CDR3 is TGTGCCAGCAGTTACTCCTGGGACAGGCGGACTAGCGGGGGAGCCCCAGATACGCAGTATTTT.

This clonotype appeared many times. J is TRBJ2-7 and V is TRBV30, with 8 positions matching TRBD1. Unmatched junction bases numbered 7, after V lost 3 bases and J lost 3 bases. The CDR3 spans 14 residues. Germline loops: CDR1 GTSNPN, CDR2 SVGIG (reference sequence). This CDR3 reads CAWSRGLEGYEQYF. The CDR3 DNA sequence: TGTGCCTGGAGCAGGGGGCTAGAGGGCTACGAGCAGTACTTC.

In the case of this clonotype: This may arise from a read error, as a much more abundant clone is one base away. The gene calls are TRBV5-1 and TRBJ1-2, with TRBD1 matching over 7 bases. Germline loops: CDR1 SGHRS, CDR2 YFSETQ. The CDR3 runs to 14 residues. V lost 3 bases and J lost 0; bases outside the gene matches: 2. The CDR3 nucleotides read TGCGCCAGCAGCTGGGGACAGACTAACTATGGCTACACCTTC. It specifies CASSWGQTNYGYTF. The full variable domain, in which reference TRBV5-1 and TRBJ1-2 provide the parts outside the CDR3, is KAGVTQTPRYLIKTRGQQVTLSCSPISGHRSVSWYQQTPGQGLQFLFEYFSETQRNKGNFPGRFSGRQFSNSRSEMNVSTLELGDSALYLCASSWGQTNYGYTFGSGTRLTVV.